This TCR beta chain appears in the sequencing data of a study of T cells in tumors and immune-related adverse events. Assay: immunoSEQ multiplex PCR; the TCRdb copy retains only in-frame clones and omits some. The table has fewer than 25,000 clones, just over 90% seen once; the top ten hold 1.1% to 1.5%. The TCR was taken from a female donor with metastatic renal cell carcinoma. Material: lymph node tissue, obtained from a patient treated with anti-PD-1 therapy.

CDR3 nucleotide sequence: TGCGCCAGCAGCTTGACGCGGACAGGGGGGGATGAAAAACTGTTTTTT. Its protein product is CASSLTRTGGDEKLFF. The rearrangement links TRBV5-1 to TRBJ1-4, with 10 bases that match TRBD1. Unmatched junction bases numbered 6, after V lost 1 base and J lost 6 bases. This CDR3 comprises 16 residues. From germline, CDR1 is SGHRS and CDR2 YFSETQ.